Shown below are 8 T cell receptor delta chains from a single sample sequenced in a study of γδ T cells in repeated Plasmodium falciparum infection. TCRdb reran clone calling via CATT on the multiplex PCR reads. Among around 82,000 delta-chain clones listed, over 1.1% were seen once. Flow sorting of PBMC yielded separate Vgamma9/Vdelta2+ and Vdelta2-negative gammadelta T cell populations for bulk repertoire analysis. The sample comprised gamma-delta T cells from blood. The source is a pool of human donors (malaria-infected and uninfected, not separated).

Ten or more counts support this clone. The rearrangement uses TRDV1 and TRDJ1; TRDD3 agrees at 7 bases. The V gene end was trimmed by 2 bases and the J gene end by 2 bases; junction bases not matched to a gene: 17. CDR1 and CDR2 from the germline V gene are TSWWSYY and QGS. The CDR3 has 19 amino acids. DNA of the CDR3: TGTGCTCTTGGGGAATGGCAGGAGGACTTTTGGGGGACTACCGATAAACTCATCTTT. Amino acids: CALGEWQEDFWGTTDKLIF.

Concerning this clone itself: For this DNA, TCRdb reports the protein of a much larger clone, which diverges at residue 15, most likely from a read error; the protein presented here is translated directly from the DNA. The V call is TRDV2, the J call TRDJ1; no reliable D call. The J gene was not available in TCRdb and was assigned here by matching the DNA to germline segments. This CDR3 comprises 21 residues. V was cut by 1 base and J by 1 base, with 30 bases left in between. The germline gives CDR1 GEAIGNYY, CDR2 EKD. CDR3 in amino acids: CACDTLYSEGGFFESTDKLIF. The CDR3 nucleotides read TGTGCCTGTGACACTCTGTACAGCGAAGGTGGGTTTTTCGAAAGCACCGATAAACTCATCTTT.

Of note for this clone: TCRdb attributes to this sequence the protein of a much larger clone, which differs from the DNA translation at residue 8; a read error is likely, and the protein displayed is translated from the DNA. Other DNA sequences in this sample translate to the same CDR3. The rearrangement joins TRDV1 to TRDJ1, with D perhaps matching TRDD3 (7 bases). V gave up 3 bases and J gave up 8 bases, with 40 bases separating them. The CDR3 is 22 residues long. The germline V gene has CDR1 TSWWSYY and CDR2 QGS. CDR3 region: CALGDPSPPTYWGIRISPKLIF. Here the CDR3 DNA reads TGTGCTCTTGGGGATCCGAGCCCTCCTACGTACTGGGGAATTAGAATTTCCCCCAAACTCATCTTT.

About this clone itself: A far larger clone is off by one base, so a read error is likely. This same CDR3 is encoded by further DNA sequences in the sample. The CDR3: CAASSRQMFF. DNA of the CDR3: TGTGCAGCAAGCTCGCGACAGATGTTCTTC. The J gene is uncalled and the V gene is TRAV23/DV6. The CDR3 runs 10 residues. The germline CDR1 and CDR2 sequences are NTAFDY and IRPDVSE (reference sequence).

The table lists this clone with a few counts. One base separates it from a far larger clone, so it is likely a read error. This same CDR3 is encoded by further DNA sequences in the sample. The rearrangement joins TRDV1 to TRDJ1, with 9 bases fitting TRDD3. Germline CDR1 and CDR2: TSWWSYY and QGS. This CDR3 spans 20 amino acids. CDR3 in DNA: TGTGCTCTTGGGGAGGCTAGGAGGCTGGGGGATCCTTGGTACACAGATAAACTCATCTTT. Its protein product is CALGEARRLGDPWYTDKLIF.

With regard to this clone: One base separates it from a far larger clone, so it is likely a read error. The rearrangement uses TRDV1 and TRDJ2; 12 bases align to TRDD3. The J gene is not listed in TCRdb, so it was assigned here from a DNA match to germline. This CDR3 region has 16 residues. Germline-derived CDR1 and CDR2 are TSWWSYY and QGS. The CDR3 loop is CALASWGIRVTAQLFF. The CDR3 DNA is TGTGCCCTTGCCTCCTGGGGGATACGCGTGACAGCACAACTCTTCTTT.

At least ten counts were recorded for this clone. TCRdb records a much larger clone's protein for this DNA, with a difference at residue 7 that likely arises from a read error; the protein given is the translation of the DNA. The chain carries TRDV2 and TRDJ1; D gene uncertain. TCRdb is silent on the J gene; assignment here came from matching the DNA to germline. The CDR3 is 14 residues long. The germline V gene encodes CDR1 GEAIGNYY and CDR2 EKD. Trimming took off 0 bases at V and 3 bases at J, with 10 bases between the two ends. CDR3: CACDTVLISDKLIF. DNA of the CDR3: TGTGCCTGTGACACCGTACTCATATCCGATAAACTCATCTTT.

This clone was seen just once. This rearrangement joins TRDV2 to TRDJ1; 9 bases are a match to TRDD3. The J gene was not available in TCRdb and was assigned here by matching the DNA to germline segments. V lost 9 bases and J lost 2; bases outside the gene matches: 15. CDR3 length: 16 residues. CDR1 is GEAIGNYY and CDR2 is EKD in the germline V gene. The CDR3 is CASVAGGSSQTDKLIF. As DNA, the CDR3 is TGTGCCAGTGTGGCTGGGGGATCTAGTCAAACCGATAAACTCATCTTT.